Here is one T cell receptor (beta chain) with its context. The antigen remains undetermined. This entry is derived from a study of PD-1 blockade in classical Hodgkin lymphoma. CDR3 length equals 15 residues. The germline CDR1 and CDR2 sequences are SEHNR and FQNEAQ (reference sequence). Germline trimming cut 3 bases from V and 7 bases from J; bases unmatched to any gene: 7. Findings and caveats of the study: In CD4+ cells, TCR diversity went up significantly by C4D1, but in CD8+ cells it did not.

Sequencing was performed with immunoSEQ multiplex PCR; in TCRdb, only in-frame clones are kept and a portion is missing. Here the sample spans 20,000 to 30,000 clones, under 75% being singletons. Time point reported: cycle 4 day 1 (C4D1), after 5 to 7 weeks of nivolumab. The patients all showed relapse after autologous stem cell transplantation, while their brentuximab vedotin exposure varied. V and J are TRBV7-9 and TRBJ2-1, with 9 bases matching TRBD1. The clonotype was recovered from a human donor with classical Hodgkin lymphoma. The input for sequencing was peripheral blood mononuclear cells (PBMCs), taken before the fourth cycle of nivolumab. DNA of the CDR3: TGTGCCAGCAGCTTGACGGGACAGGGTCGGAATGAGCAGTTCTTC. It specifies CASSLTGQGRNEQFF. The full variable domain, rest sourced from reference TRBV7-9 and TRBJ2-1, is DTGVSQNPRHKITKRGQNVTFRCDPISEHNRLYWYRQTLGQGPEFLTYFQNEAQLEKSRLLSDRFSAERPKGSFSTLEIQRTEQGDSAMYLCASSLTGQGRNEQFFGPGTRLTVL.